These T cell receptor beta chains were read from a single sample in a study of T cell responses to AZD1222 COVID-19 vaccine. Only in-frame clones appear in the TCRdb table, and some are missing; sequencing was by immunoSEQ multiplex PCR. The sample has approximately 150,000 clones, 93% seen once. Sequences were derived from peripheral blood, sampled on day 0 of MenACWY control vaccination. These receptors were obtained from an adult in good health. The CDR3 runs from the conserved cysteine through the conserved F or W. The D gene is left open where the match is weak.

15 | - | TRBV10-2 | CASSESGRADYGYTF
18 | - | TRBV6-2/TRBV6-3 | CASSPLVRLRPGANVLTF
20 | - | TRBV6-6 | CASSLEGPGPIFSGANVLTF
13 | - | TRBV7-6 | CASSLNAGYGYTF
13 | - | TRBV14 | CASSQGGIYEQYF
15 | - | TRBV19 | CASSTSSSARYGYTF
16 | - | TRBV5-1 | CASSMASGGTNTEAFF
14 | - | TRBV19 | CASSINWVNTEAFF
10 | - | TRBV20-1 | CSAVGNEAFF
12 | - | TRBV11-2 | CASSFQYNEQFF
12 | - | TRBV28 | CASSLHGFGAFF
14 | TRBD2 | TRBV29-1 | CSVATSGAYNEQFF
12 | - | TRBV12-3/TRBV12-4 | CASSPLGDEQFF
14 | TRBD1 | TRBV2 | CASSEGTGRNEQFF
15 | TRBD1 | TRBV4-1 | CASSQVGTGSAEAFF
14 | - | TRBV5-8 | CASSPTMGGNEQFF
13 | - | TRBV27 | CASSHGSGYEQYF
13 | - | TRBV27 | CASRFQGSTEAFF
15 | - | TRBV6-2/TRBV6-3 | CASSYTSPGRSEAFF
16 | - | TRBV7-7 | CASSLARVWLNTEAFF
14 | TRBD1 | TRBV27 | CASSTRTGSYEQYF
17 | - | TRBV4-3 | CASSQDGRGAGANVLTF
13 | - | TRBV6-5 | CASSLWGNTEAFF
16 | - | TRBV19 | CASSSGYRVESYGYTF
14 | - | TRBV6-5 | CASSYSEFGTEAFF